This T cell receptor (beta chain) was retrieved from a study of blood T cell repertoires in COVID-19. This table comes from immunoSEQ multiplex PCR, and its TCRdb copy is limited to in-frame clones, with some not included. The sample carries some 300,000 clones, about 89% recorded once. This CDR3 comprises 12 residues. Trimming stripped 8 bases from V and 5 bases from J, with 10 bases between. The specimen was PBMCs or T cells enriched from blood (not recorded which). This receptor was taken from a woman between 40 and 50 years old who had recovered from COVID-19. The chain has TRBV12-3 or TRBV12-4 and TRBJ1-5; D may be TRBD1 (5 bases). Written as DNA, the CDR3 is TGTGCCAGCCGCTGGGGCGATCAGCCCCAGCATTTT. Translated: CASRWGDQPQHF.